Detailed here is one T cell receptor beta chain. Its antigen is currently unknown. There are 14 residues in the CDR3. Germline CDR1 and CDR2: MNHEY and SMNVEV (reference sequence). With V trimmed by 5 bases and J by 2 bases, 5 bases remained unmatched. This sample stems from a study of cytomegalovirus exposure and HLA in healthy donors. Study observations and caveats: In a later analysis, compared with equally common non-associated chains, HLA-associated beta chains were more expanded.

The PCR ran on 60 Vbeta and 13 Jbeta primers. TCRdb's copy holds only in-frame clones and misses some; the assay was immunoSEQ multiplex PCR. The sample yields under 200,000 clones, of which the top ten take up roughly 0.83%. The clonotype comes from a young woman in good health and CMV-seropositive. This chain connects TRBV27 to TRBJ1-2, with TRBD1 identical over 7 bases. Input material: PBMCs. The CDR3 protein is CASSGRQGNYGYTF. The CDR3 DNA reads TGTGCCAGCAGTGGCAGACAGGGCAACTATGGCTACACCTTC.